This T cell receptor (beta chain) was sequenced for a study of T cell responses to AZD1222 COVID-19 vaccine. Study observations and caveats: When two AZD1222 doses had been given, Spike-specific TCR breadth and depth rose.

The table came from immunoSEQ multiplex PCR; TCRdb's copy has only in-frame clones and leaves some out. Altogether 100,000 to 140,000 clones are present, roughly 87% being singletons, with the ten largest covering about 4.5%. V gave up 9 bases and J gave up 4 bases, with 15 bases separating them. Germline-derived CDR1 and CDR2 are LNHDA and SQIVND (reference sequence). CDR3 length: 13 amino acids. Comment on this clone: No antigen is known for it.

Sequencing was performed on peripheral blood, taken on day 0 of AZD1222 vaccination. This chain links TRBV19 with TRBJ1-1; a weak D match, TRBD1 (5 bases). This clonotype was obtained from an adult in good health. CDR3 sequence reads: CASSKTGVTEAFF. The CDR3 nucleotides are TGTGCCAGCTCGAAAACAGGAGTCACTGAAGCTTTCTTT.